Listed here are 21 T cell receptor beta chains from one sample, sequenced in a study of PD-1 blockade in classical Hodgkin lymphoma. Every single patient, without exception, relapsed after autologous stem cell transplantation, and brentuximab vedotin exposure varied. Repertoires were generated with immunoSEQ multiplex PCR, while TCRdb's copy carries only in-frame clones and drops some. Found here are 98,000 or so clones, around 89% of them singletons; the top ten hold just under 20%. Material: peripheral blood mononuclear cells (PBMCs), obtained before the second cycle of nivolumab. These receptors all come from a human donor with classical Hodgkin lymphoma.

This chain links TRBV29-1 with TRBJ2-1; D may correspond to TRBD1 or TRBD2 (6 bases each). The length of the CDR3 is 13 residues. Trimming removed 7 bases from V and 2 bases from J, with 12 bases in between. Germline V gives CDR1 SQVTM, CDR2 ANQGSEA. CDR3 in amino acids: CSGEGGPYNEQFF. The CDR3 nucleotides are TGCAGCGGAGAGGGGGGACCCTACAATGAGCAGTTCTTC.

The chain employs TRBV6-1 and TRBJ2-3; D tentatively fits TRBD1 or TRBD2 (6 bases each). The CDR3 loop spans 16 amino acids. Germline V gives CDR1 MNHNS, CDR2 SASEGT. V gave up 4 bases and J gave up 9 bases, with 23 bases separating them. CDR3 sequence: CASSVGGRGTRRTQYF. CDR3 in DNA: TGTGCCAGCAGTGTGGGGGGCCGGGGTACTAGACGCACGCAGTATTTT.

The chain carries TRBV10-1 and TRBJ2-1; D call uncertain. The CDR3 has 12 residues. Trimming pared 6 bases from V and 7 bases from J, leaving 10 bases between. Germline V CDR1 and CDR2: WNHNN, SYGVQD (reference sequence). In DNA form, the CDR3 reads TGCGCCAGCAGCCCGGGCCTTAATGAGCAGTTCTTC. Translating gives CASSPGLNEQFF.

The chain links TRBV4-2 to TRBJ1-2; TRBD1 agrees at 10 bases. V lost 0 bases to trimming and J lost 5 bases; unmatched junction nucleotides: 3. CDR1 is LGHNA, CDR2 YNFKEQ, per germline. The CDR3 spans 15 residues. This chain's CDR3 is CASSQDMDRGYGYTF. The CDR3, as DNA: TGTGCCAGCAGCCAAGATATGGACAGGGGGTATGGCTACACCTTC.

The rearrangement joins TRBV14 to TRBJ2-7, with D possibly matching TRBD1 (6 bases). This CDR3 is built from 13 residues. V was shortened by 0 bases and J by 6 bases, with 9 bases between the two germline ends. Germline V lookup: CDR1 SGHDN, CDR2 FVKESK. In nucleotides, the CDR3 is TGTGCCAGCAGCCAAGAACCCAGGGGCGAGCAGTACTTC. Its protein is CASSQEPRGEQYF.

CDR3: CASSRGGTGGNTIYF. The CDR3 DNA sequence: TGTGCCAGCAGCCGGGGTGGGACAGGGGGAAACACCATATATTTT. The chain links TRBV7-2 to TRBJ1-3; 9 bases fit TRBD1. This CDR3 spans 15 amino acids. Losses at the gene ends were 5 bases for V and 4 bases for J; bases not matched to a gene: 6. Germline V CDR1 and CDR2: SGHTA, FQGNSA.

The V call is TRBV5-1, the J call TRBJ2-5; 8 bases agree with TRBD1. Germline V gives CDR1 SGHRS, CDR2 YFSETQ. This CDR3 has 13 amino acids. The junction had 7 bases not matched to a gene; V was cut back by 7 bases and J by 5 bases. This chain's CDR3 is CASRDRGDETQYF. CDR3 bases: TGCGCCAGCCGAGACAGGGGCGACGAGACCCAGTACTTC.

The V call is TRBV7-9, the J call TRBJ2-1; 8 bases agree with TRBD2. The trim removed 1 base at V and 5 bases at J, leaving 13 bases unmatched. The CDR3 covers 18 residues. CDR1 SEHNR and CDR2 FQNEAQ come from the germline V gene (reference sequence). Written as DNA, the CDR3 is TGTGCCAGCAGCTTAGGGACTGTTCCGGGACTAGAGGACAATGAGCAGTTCTTC. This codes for CASSLGTVPGLEDNEQFF.

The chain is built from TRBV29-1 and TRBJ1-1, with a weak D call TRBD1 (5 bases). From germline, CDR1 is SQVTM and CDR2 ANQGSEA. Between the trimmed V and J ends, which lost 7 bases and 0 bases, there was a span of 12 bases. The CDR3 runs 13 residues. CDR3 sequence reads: CSGSGHLNTEAFF. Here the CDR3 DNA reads TGCAGCGGTTCAGGACACCTGAACACTGAAGCTTTCTTT.

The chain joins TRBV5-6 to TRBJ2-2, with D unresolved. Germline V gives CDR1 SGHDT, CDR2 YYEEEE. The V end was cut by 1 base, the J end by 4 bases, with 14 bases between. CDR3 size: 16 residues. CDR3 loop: CASSLSQVRSTGELFF. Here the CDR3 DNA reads TGTGCCAGCAGCTTGTCCCAGGTTAGATCCACCGGGGAGCTGTTTTTT.

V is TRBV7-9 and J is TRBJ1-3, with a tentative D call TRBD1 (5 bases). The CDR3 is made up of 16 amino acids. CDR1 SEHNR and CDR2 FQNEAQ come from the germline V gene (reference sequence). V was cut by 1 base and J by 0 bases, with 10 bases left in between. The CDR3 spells CASSLGDLSSGNTIYF. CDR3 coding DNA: TGTGCCAGCAGCTTAGGGGACCTCAGCTCTGGAAACACCATATATTTT.

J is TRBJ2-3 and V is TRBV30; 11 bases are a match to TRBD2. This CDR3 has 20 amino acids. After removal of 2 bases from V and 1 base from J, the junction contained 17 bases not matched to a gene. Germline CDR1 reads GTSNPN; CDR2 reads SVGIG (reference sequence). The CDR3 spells CAWSWLASGRPRYRTDTQYF. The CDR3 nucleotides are TGTGCCTGGAGTTGGCTAGCTAGCGGGAGGCCGCGCTACCGCACAGATACGCAGTATTTT.

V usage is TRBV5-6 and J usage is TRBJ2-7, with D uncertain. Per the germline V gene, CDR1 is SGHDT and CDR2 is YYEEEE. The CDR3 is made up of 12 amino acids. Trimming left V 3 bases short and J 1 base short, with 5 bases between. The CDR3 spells CASSYGSYEQYF. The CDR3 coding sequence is TGTGCCAGCAGCTATGGGTCCTACGAGCAGTACTTC. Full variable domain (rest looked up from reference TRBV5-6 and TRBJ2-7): DAGVTQSPTHLIKTRGQQVTLRCSPKSGHDTVSWYQQALGQGPQFIFQYYEEEERQRGNFPDRFSGHQFPNYSSELNVNALLLGDSALYLCASSYGSYEQYFGPGTRLTVT.

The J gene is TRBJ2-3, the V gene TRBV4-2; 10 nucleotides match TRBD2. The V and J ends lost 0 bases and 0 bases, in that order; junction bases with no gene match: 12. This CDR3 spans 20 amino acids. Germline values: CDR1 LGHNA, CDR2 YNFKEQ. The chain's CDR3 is CASSQDLSGRAQTSTDTQYF. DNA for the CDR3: TGTGCCAGCAGCCAAGATCTGAGCGGGAGGGCCCAAACGAGCACAGATACGCAGTATTTT.

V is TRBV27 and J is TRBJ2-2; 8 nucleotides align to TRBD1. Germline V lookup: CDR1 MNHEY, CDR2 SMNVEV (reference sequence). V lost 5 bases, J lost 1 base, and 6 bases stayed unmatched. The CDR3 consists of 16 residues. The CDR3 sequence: CASSRGQALNTGELFF. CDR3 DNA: TGTGCCAGCAGTAGGGGACAGGCCCTGAACACCGGGGAGCTGTTTTTT.

CDR3 sequence reads: CASSIGQWTDEKLFF. As DNA, the CDR3 is TGTGCCAGCAGCATTGGACAGTGGACGGATGAAAAACTGTTTTTT. The rearrangement uses TRBV5-4 and TRBJ1-4; a possible D gene is TRBD1 (6 bases). The CDR3 extends over 15 amino acids. CDR1 and CDR2 (germline): SGHNT, YYREEE (reference sequence). V lost 4 bases to trimming and J lost 6 bases, with 16 bases between them.

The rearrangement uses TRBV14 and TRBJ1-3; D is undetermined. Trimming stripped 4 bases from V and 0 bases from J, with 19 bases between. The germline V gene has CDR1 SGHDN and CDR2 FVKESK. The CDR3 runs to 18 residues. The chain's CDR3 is CASSRNLGGSNSGNTIYF. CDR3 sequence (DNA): TGTGCCAGCAGCCGGAACCTGGGTGGCTCCAACTCTGGAAACACCATATATTTT.

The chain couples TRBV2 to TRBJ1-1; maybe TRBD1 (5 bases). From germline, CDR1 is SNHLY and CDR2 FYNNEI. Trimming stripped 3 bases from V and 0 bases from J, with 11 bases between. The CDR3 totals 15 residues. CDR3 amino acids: CASSEQGPLNTEAFF. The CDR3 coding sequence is TGTGCCAGCAGTGAGCAGGGTCCCCTGAACACTGAAGCTTTCTTT.

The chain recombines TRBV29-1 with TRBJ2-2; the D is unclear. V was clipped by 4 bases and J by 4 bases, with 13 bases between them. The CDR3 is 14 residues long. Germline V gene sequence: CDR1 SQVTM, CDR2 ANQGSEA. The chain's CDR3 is CSVVSARGTGELFF. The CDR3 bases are TGCAGCGTTGTAAGTGCCCGAGGCACCGGGGAGCTGTTTTTT.

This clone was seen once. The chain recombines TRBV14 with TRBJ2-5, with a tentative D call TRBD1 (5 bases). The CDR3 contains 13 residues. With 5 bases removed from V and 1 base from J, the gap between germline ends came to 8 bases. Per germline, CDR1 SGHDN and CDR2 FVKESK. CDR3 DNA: TGTGCCAGCAGCTACAGGCTCCAAGAGACCCAGTACTTC. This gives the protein CASSYRLQETQYF. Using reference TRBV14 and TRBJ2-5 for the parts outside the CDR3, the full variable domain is EAGVTQFPSHSVIEKGQTVTLRCDPISGHDNLYWYRRVMGKEIKFLLHFVKESKQDESGMPNNRFLAERTGGTYSTLKVQPAELEDSGVYFCASSYRLQETQYFGPGTRLLVL.

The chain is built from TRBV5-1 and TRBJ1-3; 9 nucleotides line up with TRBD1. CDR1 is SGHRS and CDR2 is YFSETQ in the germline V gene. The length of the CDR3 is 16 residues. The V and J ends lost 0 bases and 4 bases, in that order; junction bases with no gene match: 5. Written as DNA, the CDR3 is TGCGCCAGCAGCTTGGCGGGGACAGGGAACGGAAACACCATATATTTT. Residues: CASSLAGTGNGNTIYF.